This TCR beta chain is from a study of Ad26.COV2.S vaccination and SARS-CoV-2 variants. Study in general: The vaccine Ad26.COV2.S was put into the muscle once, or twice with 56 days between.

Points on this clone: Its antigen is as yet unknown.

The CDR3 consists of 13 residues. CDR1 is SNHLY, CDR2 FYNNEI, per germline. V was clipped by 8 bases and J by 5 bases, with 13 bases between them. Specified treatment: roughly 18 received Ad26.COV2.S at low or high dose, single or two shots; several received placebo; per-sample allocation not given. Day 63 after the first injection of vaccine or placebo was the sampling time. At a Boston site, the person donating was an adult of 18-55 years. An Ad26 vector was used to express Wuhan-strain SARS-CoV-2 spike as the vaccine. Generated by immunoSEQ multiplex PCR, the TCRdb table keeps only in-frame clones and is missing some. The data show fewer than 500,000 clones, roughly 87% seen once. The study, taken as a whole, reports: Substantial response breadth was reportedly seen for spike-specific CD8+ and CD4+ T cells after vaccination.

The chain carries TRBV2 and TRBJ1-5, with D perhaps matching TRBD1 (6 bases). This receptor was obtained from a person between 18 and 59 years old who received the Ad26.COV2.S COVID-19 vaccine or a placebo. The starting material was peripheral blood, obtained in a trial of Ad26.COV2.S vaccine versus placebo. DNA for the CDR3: TGTGCCAGCGGGGGCCGGGAGTATCAGCCCCAGCATTTT. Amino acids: CASGGREYQPQHF.